The subject of this entry is one T cell receptor (beta chain). Its antigen is unknown. The immunoSEQ assay was version 4, run in survey mode. Genomic DNA was diluted to 10 ng/uL, up to 1 ug per sample. Here immunoSEQ multiplex PCR was the method, and the copy in TCRdb shows in-frame clones only, minus some. The sample holds about 20,000 clones, roughly two thirds seen once. An overlapping HIV-1 Gag peptide pool stimulated these cells at about 0.9 ug/peptide/mL. Sorting of responding CD4+ T cells relied on upregulated CD40 ligand together with CD69. V was cut by 4 bases and J by 0 bases, with 9 bases left in between. The germline V gene has CDR1 KGHDR and CDR2 SFDVKD. The CDR3 runs to 15 residues. The sample originates from a study of persistence of HIV-infected CD4 T cells.

The chain couples TRBV24-1 to TRBJ2-1; unclear D gene. Sequencing used CD4+ T cells sorted from PBMCs after roughly 17-hour stimulation, obtained from a patient who received antiretroviral therapy. This receptor was obtained from an adult woman with HIV who was CMV-seropositive. This CDR3 is CATSESGHSYNEQFF. Written as DNA, the CDR3 is TGTGCCACCAGTGAGTCGGGCCACTCCTACAATGAGCAGTTCTTC.